Listed below are T cell receptor beta chains from one sample, sequenced in a study of blood T cell repertoires in COVID-19. TCRdb keeps only in-frame clones here, not all; method: immunoSEQ multiplex PCR. This table has fewer than 250,000 clones, 80% to 90% appearing once. The sample taken for sequencing was PBMCs or T cells enriched from blood (not recorded which). The receptors shown here come from a middle-aged woman with acute COVID-19. CDR3s include the opening cysteine and the closing phenylalanine or tryptophan. Each record gives: V gene, CDR3 length, D gene, clone size, J gene, CDR3 DNA, CDR3 protein. D genes are given only for firm matches. Clone sizes are given selectively: once, few, many, or a class where the clone is expanded.

V gene: TRBV11-2; CDR3 length: 14; D gene: .; clone size: .; J gene: TRBJ1-2; CDR3 DNA: TGTGCCAGCAGCTTACGACAGGTAAAAGCTGGCTACACCTTC; CDR3 protein: CASSLRQVKAGYTF
V gene: TRBV10-3; CDR3 length: 13; D gene: .; clone size: .; J gene: TRBJ1-3; CDR3 DNA: TGTGCCATCAGGGGCGGCAGGGGAGACACCATATATTTT; CDR3 protein: CAIRGGRGDTIYF
V gene: TRBV7-2; CDR3 length: 16; D gene: .; clone size: .; J gene: TRBJ1-3; CDR3 DNA: TGTGCCAGCAGCTTAGGTGACAGATACTCTGGAAACACCATATATTTT; CDR3 protein: CASSLGDRYSGNTIYF
V gene: TRBV28; CDR3 length: 14; D gene: .; clone size: .; J gene: TRBJ2-5; CDR3 DNA: TGTGCCAGCAGTTTTCCCGGGAGAGGGGAGACCCAGTACTTC; CDR3 protein: CASSFPGRGETQYF
V gene: TRBV4-1; CDR3 length: 13; D gene: .; clone size: .; J gene: TRBJ1-5; CDR3 DNA: TGCGCCAGCAGCCAAGACCTAAATCAGCCCCAGCATTTT; CDR3 protein: CASSQDLNQPQHF
V gene: TRBV2; CDR3 length: 16; D gene: TRBD1; clone size: .; J gene: TRBJ1-5; CDR3 DNA: TGTGCCAGCAGTGGCCACAGGGGAAGGGGCAATCAGCCCCAGCATTTT; CDR3 protein: CASSGHRGRGNQPQHF
V gene: TRBV6-5; CDR3 length: 14; D gene: TRBD1; clone size: .; J gene: TRBJ1-6; CDR3 DNA: TGTGCCAGCAGTTTAACGGGGACAGGATCACCCCTCCACTTT; CDR3 protein: CASSLTGTGSPLHF
V gene: TRBV7-2; CDR3 length: 16; D gene: .; clone size: .; J gene: TRBJ2-3; CDR3 DNA: TGTGCCAGCAGCTTAGATAGGGGCAGGGCCACAGATACGCAGTATTTT; CDR3 protein: CASSLDRGRATDTQYF
V gene: TRBV28; CDR3 length: 15; D gene: TRBD1; clone size: few; J gene: TRBJ2-7; CDR3 DNA: TGTGCCAGCAACCCTAGGGGACAGGGGGCGTTGGAGCAGTACTTC; CDR3 protein: CASNPRGQGALEQYF
V gene: TRBV5-1; CDR3 length: 16; D gene: .; clone size: .; J gene: TRBJ2-2; CDR3 DNA: TGCGCCAGCAGCTTGCATGGGTCAGGGGTACCCGGGGAGCTGTTTTTT; CDR3 protein: CASSLHGSGVPGELFF
V gene: TRBV2; CDR3 length: 12; D gene: TRBD1; clone size: .; J gene: TRBJ2-5; CDR3 DNA: TGTGCCAGCGGGACAGAGCAAGAGACCCAGTACTTC; CDR3 protein: CASGTEQETQYF
V gene: TRBV2; CDR3 length: 17; D gene: TRBD1; clone size: .; J gene: TRBJ1-3; CDR3 DNA: TGTGCCAGCAGTGGTGGGACAGTAGGGATCTCTGGAAACACCATATATTTT; CDR3 protein: CASSGGTVGISGNTIYF
V gene: TRBV28; CDR3 length: 12; D gene: .; clone size: .; J gene: TRBJ1-3; CDR3 DNA: TGTGCCAGCGGACAGACTGGAAACACCATATATTTT; CDR3 protein: CASGQTGNTIYF
V gene: TRBV28; CDR3 length: 14; D gene: TRBD1; clone size: .; J gene: TRBJ1-1; CDR3 DNA: TGTGCCAGCAGCCCGGACAGGGGGAACACTGAAGCTTTCTTT; CDR3 protein: CASSPDRGNTEAFF
V gene: TRBV28; CDR3 length: 16; D gene: TRBD2; clone size: once; J gene: TRBJ2-7; CDR3 DNA: TGTGCCAGCCCCCCCGATGGGACTAGCGTAACCTACGAGCAGTACTTC; CDR3 protein: CASPPDGTSVTYEQYF
V gene: TRBV18; CDR3 length: 16; D gene: .; clone size: .; J gene: TRBJ2-3; CDR3 DNA: TGTGCCAGCTCACCCCCTAGGGGACACCCCACAGATACGCAGTATTTT; CDR3 protein: CASSPPRGHPTDTQYF
V gene: TRBV7-3; CDR3 length: 13; D gene: .; clone size: .; J gene: TRBJ2-1; CDR3 DNA: TGTGCCAGCAGCTTTAATCGGTTCAATGAGCAGTTCTTC; CDR3 protein: CASSFNRFNEQFF
V gene: TRBV28; CDR3 length: 11; D gene: .; clone size: .; J gene: TRBJ2-5; CDR3 DNA: TGTGCCAGCAGTCCCGGGGAGACCCAGTACTTC; CDR3 protein: CASSPGETQYF